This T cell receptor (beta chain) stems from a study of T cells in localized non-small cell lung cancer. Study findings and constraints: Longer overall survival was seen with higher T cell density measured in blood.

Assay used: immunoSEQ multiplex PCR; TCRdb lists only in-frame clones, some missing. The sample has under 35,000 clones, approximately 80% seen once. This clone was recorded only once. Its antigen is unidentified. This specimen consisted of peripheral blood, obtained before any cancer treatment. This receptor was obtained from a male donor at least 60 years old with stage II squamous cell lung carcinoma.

CDR3 amino acids: CASSYSTGPVQYF. CDR3 coding DNA: TGTGCCAGCAGTTACTCAACGGGTCCAGTGCAGTATTTT. This chain joins TRBV6-5 and TRBJ2-3; D is ambiguous. With 0 bases removed from V and 11 bases from J, the gap between germline ends came to 12 bases. The CDR3 is made up of 13 amino acids. Germline-derived CDR1 and CDR2 are MNHEY and SVGAGI.